The entry below gives a single TCR beta chain sequence along with its context. The data belong to a study of T cell changes during pregnancy in multiple sclerosis. The CDR3 contains 11 residues. CDR1 is SEHNR, CDR2 FQNEAQ, per germline (reference sequence). V gave up 4 bases and J gave up 4 bases, with 4 bases separating them. Sequencing used immunoSEQ multiplex PCR; TCRdb keeps in-frame clones, though not all of them. This table holds some 70,000 clones, around 92% found once. The input for sequencing was CD8+ T cells from peripheral blood mononuclear cells, taken in the third trimester of pregnancy. This rearrangement joins TRBV7-9 to TRBJ1-1; D uncertain. The origin of this receptor is a female donor in good health, enrolled as a control in a pregnancy study. CDR3 in amino acids: CASSYSTEAFF. The CDR3 region has the DNA TGTGCCAGCAGCTACAGCACTGAAGCTTTCTTT.